This T cell receptor beta chain was profiled in a study of CD8 T cells in Susac syndrome. The CDR3 contains 15 residues. The V gene end was trimmed by 8 bases and the J gene end by 3 bases; junction bases not matched to a gene: 10. Looked up from germline, CDR1 is SGHAT and CDR2 is FQNNGV. About 0.5 to 1 ug RNA was reverse transcribed with random hexamers. Via MiXCR, TCRdb re-called the immunoSEQ multiplex PCR reads, giving one row per CDR3 protein. The data hold a few hundred thousand distinct CDR3 sequences, with about 91% observed a single time. CD8+ and CD4+ T cells from blood underwent TCR beta sequencing, which was carried out in a high-throughput format. CD8+ and CD4+ T cells were negatively isolated; TEMRA cells were FACS-enriched.

The TCR sequence derives from a human donor with multiple sclerosis. Sequencing used CD4+ T cells from PBMCs. The chain combines TRBV11-2 with TRBJ2-1; TRBD2 matches 7 bases. The CDR3 here is CASSPYRGSYNEQFF. The CDR3 coding sequence is TGTGCCAGCTCCCCGTACCGCGGGAGCTACAATGAGCAGTTCTTC. Using reference TRBV11-2 and TRBJ2-1 for the parts outside the CDR3, the full variable domain is EAGVAQSPRYKIIEKRQSVAFWCNPISGHATLYWYQQILGQGPKLLIQFQNNGVVDDSQLPKDRFSAERLKGVDSTLKIQPAKLEDSAVYLCASSPYRGSYNEQFFGPGTRLTVL.